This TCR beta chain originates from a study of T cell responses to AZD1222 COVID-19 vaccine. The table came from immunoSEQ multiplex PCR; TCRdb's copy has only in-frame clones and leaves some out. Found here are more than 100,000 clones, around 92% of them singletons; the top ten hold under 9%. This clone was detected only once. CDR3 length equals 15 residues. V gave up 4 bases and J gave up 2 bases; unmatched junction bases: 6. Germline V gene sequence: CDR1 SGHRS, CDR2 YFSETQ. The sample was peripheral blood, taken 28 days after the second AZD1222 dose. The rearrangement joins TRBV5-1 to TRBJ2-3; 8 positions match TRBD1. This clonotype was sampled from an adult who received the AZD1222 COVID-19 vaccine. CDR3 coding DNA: TGCGCCAGCAGCCTCGGGACAGGTCACACAGATACGCAGTATTTT. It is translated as CASSLGTGHTDTQYF.